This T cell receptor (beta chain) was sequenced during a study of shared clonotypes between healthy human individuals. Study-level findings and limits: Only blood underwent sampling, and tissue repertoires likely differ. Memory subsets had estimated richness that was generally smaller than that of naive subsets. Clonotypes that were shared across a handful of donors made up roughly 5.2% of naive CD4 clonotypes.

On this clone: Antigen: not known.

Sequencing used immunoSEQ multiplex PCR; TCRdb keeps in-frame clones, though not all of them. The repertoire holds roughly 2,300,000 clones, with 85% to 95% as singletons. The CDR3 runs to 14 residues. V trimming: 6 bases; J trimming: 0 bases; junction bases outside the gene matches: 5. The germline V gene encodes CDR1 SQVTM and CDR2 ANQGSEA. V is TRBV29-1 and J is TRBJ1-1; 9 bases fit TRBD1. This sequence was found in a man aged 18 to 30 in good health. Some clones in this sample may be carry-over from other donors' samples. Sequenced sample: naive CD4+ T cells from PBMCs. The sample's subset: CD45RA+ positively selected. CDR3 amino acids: CSVDRGDMNTEAFF. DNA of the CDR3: TGCAGCGTAGACAGGGGGGACATGAACACTGAAGCTTTCTTT.